This TCR beta chain was identified in a study of radiation and T cells in renal cell carcinoma. Regarding time point: baseline pretreatment blood. Noted treatment: 15 Gy SBRT to primary tumor, nephrectomy 4 weeks later. Clones were read by immunoSEQ multiplex PCR, and TCRdb kept only the in-frame ones, dropping some. This table holds 130,000 to 150,000 clones, about 88% found once. Trimming removed 0 bases at V and 2 bases at J, with 10 bases between. CDR1 is PRHDT and CDR2 is FYEKMQ in the germline V gene (reference sequence). This CDR3 comprises 15 residues. The V and J genes are TRBV13 and TRBJ1-2, with D unresolved. The TCR was taken from a woman in her fifties or sixties with renal cell carcinoma. The sample was blood, taken from a patient whose treatment included radiotherapy and nephrectomy. Here the CDR3 reads CASSLGARLNYGYTF. CDR3 in DNA: TGTGCCAGCAGCTTAGGGGCGAGGCTAAACTATGGCTACACCTTC.